A single sample gave rise to the 6 T cell receptor beta chains below, sequenced in a study of identical twins' blood T cells. MiXCR, applied by TCRdb to the 5' RACE reads, yields one record per CDR3 protein. The profile shows roughly 380,000 distinct CDR3 sequences, more than 25% of them singletons. Material: PBMCs. These receptors all stem from a woman between 18 and 55 years old in good health.

The rearrangement uses TRBV20-1 and TRBJ1-1, with a possible D match to TRBD1 (5 bases). Germline V gene data show CDR1 as DFQATT and CDR2 as SNEGSKA (reference sequence). The ends were cut back, 6 bases at V and 5 bases at J, with 19 bases in the middle. The CDR3 is made up of 14 amino acids. The CDR3 is CSAERQGMGTEAFF. As DNA, the CDR3 is TGCAGTGCCGAGCGTCAGGGTATGGGGACTGAAGCTTTCTTT.

This clonotype was seen a handful of times. The V gene is TRBV29-1, the J gene TRBJ2-1, with 7 bases lining up with TRBD1. The germline gives CDR1 SQVTM, CDR2 ANQGSEA. This CDR3 spans 11 amino acids. CDR3 nucleotides: TGCACACTCTGGGACAGTAATGAGCAGTTCTTC. Translation: CTLWDSNEQFF.

This clonotype was seen a handful of times. This chain links TRBV29-1 with TRBJ1-1, with D maybe TRBD1 (5 bases). V was shortened by 6 bases and J by 4 bases, with 15 bases between the two germline ends. Germline V gene sequence: CDR1 SQVTM, CDR2 ANQGSEA. This CDR3 has 13 residues. DNA for the CDR3: TGCAGCGTCAGAGTGGCTGGGACCACTGAAGCTTTCTTT. Encoded protein: CSVRVAGTTEAFF.

The chain links TRBV19 to TRBJ1-2, with D perhaps TRBD1 (6 bases). Trimming cost V 10 bases and J 7 bases, with 13 bases left between them. This CDR3 contains 11 residues. Germline CDR1 and CDR2: LNHDA and SQIVND (reference sequence). For the CDR3, the DNA is TGTGCCACCAACAGGGAGAGTGGCTACACCTTC. Protein sequence: CATNRESGYTF.

The chain is built from TRBV5-1 and TRBJ2-7, with 8 bases fitting TRBD1. V was pared by 3 bases and J by 3 bases, with 2 bases of the junction left unmatched. Germline loops: CDR1 SGHRS, CDR2 YFSETQ. CDR3 size: 13 residues. The DNA of the CDR3 is TGCGCCAGCAGCTGGACAGGGTTCTACGAGCAGTACTTC. It translates to CASSWTGFYEQYF.

The chain combines TRBV15 with TRBJ2-7; D ambiguous. Germline CDR1 reads LNHNV; CDR2 reads YYDKDF (reference sequence). The germline V and J ends were trimmed by 3 bases and 1 base, with 4 bases remaining between them. The CDR3 extends over 12 amino acids. The CDR3 is CATSRVSYEQYF. CDR3 DNA sequence: TGTGCCACCAGCAGGGTTTCCTACGAGCAGTACTTC.